Below, 28 T cell receptor beta chains from the same sample are listed, as sequenced in a study of monozygotic twins with inflammatory bowel disease. TCRdb derives one entry per CDR3 protein from the 5' RACE reads, leaving out DNA. The ten most abundant clones cover about 2.3% of a sample with approximately 400,000 distinct CDR3 sequences. What was sequenced was blood. The source of these receptors is a human donor with ulcerative colitis or Crohn's disease, or a healthy co-twin of an affected twin (not recorded which).

This rearrangement joins TRBV7-3 to TRBJ1-1; without DNA, the TCRdb call of TRBD1 cannot be checked. The CDR3 has 15 residues. Germline CDR1 and CDR2: SGHTA and FQGTGA. The CDR3 loop is CASSPAPGGITEAFF.

The V and J genes are TRBV10-3 and TRBJ2-2; TCRdb's assignment of TRBD1 cannot be checked, as there is no DNA. Germline CDR1 and CDR2: ENHRY and SYGVKD. The CDR3 contains 15 residues. CDR3 loop: CAISEGQGNTGELFF.

The chain has TRBV2 and TRBJ2-5. Germline V gene data show CDR1 as SNHLY and CDR2 as FYNNEI. This CDR3 contains 13 residues. CDR3 residues: CASSESTGETQYF. Drawing the rest from reference TRBV2 and TRBJ2-5, the complete variable domain is EPEVTQTPSHQVTQMGQEVILRCVPISNHLYFYWYRQILGQKVEFLVSFYNNEISEKSEIFDDQFSVERPDGSNFTLKIRSTKLEDSAMYFCASSESTGETQYFGPGTRLLVL.

V usage is TRBV20-1 and J usage is TRBJ1-1; the TRBD1 assignment by TCRdb is unverifiable without DNA. Germline lookup yields CDR1 DFQATT and CDR2 SNEGSKA (reference sequence). This CDR3 has 13 residues. CDR3 in amino acids: CSAKQGIGAEAFF.

J is TRBJ2-1 and V is TRBV3-1; TCRdb gives TRBD2 as the D gene, but with no DNA this cannot be confirmed. Germline V gives CDR1 LGHDT, CDR2 YNNKEL (reference sequence). The CDR3 spans 17 residues. CDR3 residues: CASSAYWAGGLNNEQFF.

This sequence joins TRBV18 and TRBJ1-4. Germline CDR1 is KGHSH and CDR2 is LQKENI. The CDR3 extends over 15 amino acids. Here the CDR3 reads CASSPATATNEKLFF. Filled out from reference TRBV18 and TRBJ1-4, the complete variable domain reads NAGVMQNPRHLVRRRGQEARLRCSPMKGHSHVYWYRQLPEEGLKFMVYLQKENIIDESGMPKERFSAEFPKEGPSILRIQQVVRGDSAAYFCASSPATATNEKLFFGSGTQLSVL.

The chain employs TRBV12-3 or TRBV12-4 and TRBJ2-1; no DNA is available, so the TRBD2 call from TCRdb remains unchecked. This CDR3 has 16 amino acids. The CDR3 region is CASSRPAGTSVDEQFF.

The chain carries TRBV5-1 and TRBJ2-1; TCRdb picks TRBD2, but there is no DNA to check that call. From germline, CDR1 is SGHRS and CDR2 YFSETQ. The length of the CDR3 is 15 residues. The CDR3 region is CASSLLPSGGNEQFF. Full variable domain (remainder filled in from reference TRBV5-1 and TRBJ2-1): KAGVTQTPRYLIKTRGQQVTLSCSPISGHRSVSWYQQTPGQGLQFLFEYFSETQRNKGNFPGRFSGRQFSNSRSEMNVSTLELGDSALYLCASSLLPSGGNEQFFGPGTRLTVL.

The chain recombines TRBV5-4 with TRBJ2-1; TCRdb indicates TRBD1, and absent DNA this call remains unverified. From germline, CDR1 is SGHNT and CDR2 YYREEE (reference sequence). This CDR3 spans 13 amino acids. Here the CDR3 reads CASSQSGGYEQFF.

The chain employs TRBV5-1 and TRBJ2-7; TCRdb returns TRBD1, unconfirmable since there is no DNA. The CDR3 totals 14 residues. Germline V gives CDR1 SGHRS, CDR2 YFSETQ. The CDR3 loop is CASSTIQGAGEQYF.

The rearrangement links TRBV3-1 to TRBJ2-1; TCRdb calls TRBD2, which cannot be checked without DNA. The CDR3 sequence is 16 residues long. Per germline, CDR1 LGHDT and CDR2 YNNKEL (reference sequence). CDR3 residues: CASSQMGLAHNNEQFF.

The chain employs TRBV7-2 and TRBJ2-2; the D gene TCRdb calls, TRBD2, cannot be checked with no DNA. The CDR3 runs 16 residues. Germline V gene sequence: CDR1 SGHTA, CDR2 FQGNSA. CDR3 amino acids: CASSFRGTRGSGELFF.

The rearrangement uses TRBV29-1 and TRBJ1-3. The CDR3 totals 14 residues. Germline CDR1 and CDR2: SQVTM and ANQGSEA. The CDR3 loop is CSVAERYSGNTIYF.

CDR3 region: CASSPHGQADQETQYF. J is TRBJ2-5 and V is TRBV7-3; TCRdb outputs TRBD1, but without DNA this stays unchecked. The CDR3 has 16 residues. Germline values: CDR1 SGHTA, CDR2 FQGTGA.

The V and J genes are TRBV20-1 and TRBJ2-3. CDR1 is DFQATT, CDR2 SNEGSKA, per germline (reference sequence). The CDR3 is 13 residues long. The CDR3 loop reads CSARDQYTDTQYF.

The chain is built from TRBV9 and TRBJ2-2. Germline V CDR1 and CDR2: SGDLS, YYNGEE. This CDR3 spans 15 amino acids. The CDR3 sequence: CASSVRAVYTGELFF.

The CDR3: CSASHSQSYNEQFF. The rearrangement uses TRBV20-1 and TRBJ2-1. The CDR3 totals 14 residues. Germline V gene data show CDR1 as DFQATT and CDR2 as SNEGSKA (reference sequence).

The genes are TRBV5-1 and TRBJ2-2; TCRdb calls TRBD2, which cannot be checked without DNA. The CDR3 contains 15 residues. The V gene's germline CDR1 is SGHRS and CDR2 YFSETQ. This CDR3 is CASSLSGLYTGELFF.

This chain joins TRBV6-1 and TRBJ2-5; TCRdb names TRBD1, which stays unverified in the absence of DNA. The CDR3 totals 14 residues. Germline CDR1 MNHNS, CDR2 SASEGT. The CDR3 is CASRRTGLQETQYF.

J is TRBJ2-3 and V is TRBV5-1; no DNA is available, so the TRBD2 call from TCRdb remains unchecked. This CDR3 is built from 15 residues. CDR1 is SGHRS, CDR2 YFSETQ, per germline. The CDR3 loop is CASKRGPEGADTQYF.

The chain is built from TRBV7-7 and TRBJ2-5; TCRdb's D call of TRBD1 is untestable without DNA. Germline V lookup: CDR1 SSHAT, CDR2 FNYEAQ (reference sequence). The CDR3 extends over 16 amino acids. The CDR3 reads CASSLQSAGAGGTQYF.

The chain links TRBV5-6 to TRBJ1-1; checking the TCRdb D call of TRBD1 is not possible without DNA. The CDR3 covers 15 residues. From germline, CDR1 is SGHDT and CDR2 YYEEEE. The CDR3 reads CASSLQQVMNTEAFF.

V usage is TRBV7-9 and J usage is TRBJ2-1. The CDR3 is 12 amino acids. Looked up from germline, CDR1 is SEHNR and CDR2 is FQNEAQ (reference sequence). The CDR3 here is CASSLLYNEQFF.

The rearrangement uses TRBV7-2 and TRBJ2-7; checking the TCRdb D call of TRBD1 is not possible without DNA. The CDR3 runs to 14 residues. Germline V gives CDR1 SGHTA, CDR2 FQGNSA. The CDR3 sequence is CASSLGASGNEQYF.

J is TRBJ1-1 and V is TRBV7-9; TCRdb indicates TRBD1, and absent DNA this call remains unverified. Germline CDR1 and CDR2: SEHNR and FQNEAQ (reference sequence). CDR3 size: 14 residues. CDR3: CASSSGDMNTEAFF.

CDR3 region: CASTWGVQGTEAFF. The rearrangement uses TRBV12-3 or TRBV12-4 and TRBJ1-1; TCRdb's assignment of TRBD1 cannot be checked, as there is no DNA. CDR3 length equals 14 residues.

The rearrangement joins TRBV7-9 to TRBJ2-1; the TCRdb call, TRBD1, lacks DNA for checking. The length of the CDR3 is 13 residues. CDR1 and CDR2 from the germline V gene are SEHNR and FQNEAQ (reference sequence). The CDR3 here is CASKKGSYNEQFF.

This chain connects TRBV20-1 to TRBJ1-1; as DNA is missing, the TRBD1 call by TCRdb cannot be tested. Germline CDR1 and CDR2: DFQATT and SNEGSKA (reference sequence). The CDR3 loop spans 14 amino acids. CDR3 protein: CSTPRTGENTEAFF.